These 9 T cell receptor beta chains came from one sample sequenced in a study of T cells in Graves' hyperthyroidism and ophthalmopathy. Amplification of TCR beta CDR3 regions used RNA as the template. When the TCR CDR3 underwent first-round RT-PCR, the HTBI primer set was used. Each CDR3 protein gets one entry after TCRdb re-called the multiplex PCR reads with MiXCR. The sample lists approximately 740,000 distinct CDR3 sequences, about 15% occurring once. The specimen sequenced was blood. The receptors here all came from a young woman with Graves' hyperthyroidism.

This clonotype was found many times. The V and J genes are TRBV27 and TRBJ1-2; 8 bases map to TRBD1. Trimming took 5 bases from V and 4 from J; bases not matched to a gene: 6. The CDR3 totals 14 residues. Germline loops: CDR1 MNHEY, CDR2 SMNVEV (reference sequence). CDR3 amino acids: CASSRTGGFYGYTF. CDR3 DNA sequence: TGTGCCAGCAGTCGTACAGGGGGATTCTATGGCTACACCTTC.

This clonotype came up many times. The chain joins TRBV6-6 to TRBJ1-2, with 8 bases fitting TRBD1. There are 14 residues in the CDR3. After removal of 1 base from V and 7 bases from J, the junction contained 5 bases not matched to a gene. CDR1 is MNHNY, CDR2 SVGAGI, per germline (reference sequence). The CDR3 region is CASSYWDRTGGYTF. The CDR3 nucleotides read TGTGCCAGCAGTTACTGGGACAGGACTGGTGGCTACACCTTC.

This clonotype appeared many times. The chain joins TRBV6-5 to TRBJ2-3; tentatively, D is TRBD2 (6 bases). Germline CDR1 and CDR2: MNHEY and SVGAGI. The CDR3 is 17 residues long. Trimming removed 0 bases at V and 8 bases at J, with 21 bases between. The CDR3 bases are TGTGCCAGCAGTTACTCCCCGGTGGCGGGAAAAACCGGTACGCAGTATTTT. It encodes CASSYSPVAGKTGTQYF.

In this sample, this clonotype turned up many times. The chain employs TRBV7-9 and TRBJ2-5, with 8 bases identical to TRBD2. After removal of 4 bases from V and 2 bases from J, the junction contained 9 bases not matched to a gene. This CDR3 comprises 16 residues. Germline V gene data show CDR1 as SEHNR and CDR2 as FQNEAQ (reference sequence). For the CDR3, the DNA is TGTGCCAGCAGCTCCACATACGGGAGGGGTCAAGAGACCCAGTACTTC. It is translated as CASSSTYGRGQETQYF.

This clonotype appeared a few times. This sequence joins TRBV5-6 and TRBJ1-5, with 7 nucleotides matching TRBD1. CDR1 is SGHDT, CDR2 YYEEEE, per germline. The CDR3 loop spans 15 amino acids. Trimming cost V 3 bases and J 7 bases; bases outside gene matches: 10. The DNA for the CDR3 is TGTGCCAGCAGCTCGGGAACAGGGGTAGGGCAGCCCCAGCATTTT. It translates to CASSSGTGVGQPQHF. Supplemented by reference TRBV5-6 and TRBJ1-5, the full variable domain reads DAGVTQSPTHLIKTRGQQVTLRCSPKSGHDTVSWYQQALGQGPQFIFQYYEEEERQRGNFPDRFSGHQFPNYSSELNVNALLLGDSALYLCASSSGTGVGQPQHFGDGTRLSIL.

This clonotype was recorded at least ten times. V and J are TRBV24-1 and TRBJ2-1; D is unclear. The germline V and J ends were trimmed by 3 bases and 6 bases, with 17 bases remaining between them. Germline-derived CDR1 and CDR2 are KGHDR and SFDVKD. CDR3 length equals 16 residues. The CDR3 DNA reads TGTGCCACCAGTGATCCTGGACCGCTGAAGGGCAATGAGCAGTTCTTC. It is translated as CATSDPGPLKGNEQFF.

In this sample, this clonotype turned up a few times. V usage is TRBV6-1 and J usage is TRBJ1-1; possibly TRBD1 for D (6 bases). In germline, CDR1 is MNHNS, CDR2 SASEGT. This CDR3 region has 13 residues. Trimming removed 6 bases at V and 8 bases at J, with 16 bases between. CDR3 sequence (DNA): TGTGCCAGCAGCTATCACAGGGTCGCCGAAGCTTTCTTT. Residues: CASSYHRVAEAFF.

This clonotype was seen a handful of times. The rearrangement joins TRBV7-8 to TRBJ1-6; TRBD1 is a possible D gene (6 bases). The germline CDR1 and CDR2 sequences are SGHVS and FQNEAQ. The CDR3 has 15 residues. V dropped 3 bases and J dropped 4 bases, with 10 bases sitting between them. CDR3 DNA sequence: TGTGCCAGCAGCTTCGACAGGCCTTATAATTCACCCCTCCACTTT. As protein: CASSFDRPYNSPLHF.

Comments on this clonotype: It may be a read error: a sequence one base away is much more abundant. V is TRBV2 and J is TRBJ1-5, with 7 bases aligning to TRBD1. This CDR3 has 13 amino acids. Looked up from germline, CDR1 is SNHLY and CDR2 is FYNNEI. CDR3 in DNA: TGTGCCAGCAGGGGACAGAGCAATCAGCTCCAGCATTTT. Translating gives CASRGQSNQLQHF.